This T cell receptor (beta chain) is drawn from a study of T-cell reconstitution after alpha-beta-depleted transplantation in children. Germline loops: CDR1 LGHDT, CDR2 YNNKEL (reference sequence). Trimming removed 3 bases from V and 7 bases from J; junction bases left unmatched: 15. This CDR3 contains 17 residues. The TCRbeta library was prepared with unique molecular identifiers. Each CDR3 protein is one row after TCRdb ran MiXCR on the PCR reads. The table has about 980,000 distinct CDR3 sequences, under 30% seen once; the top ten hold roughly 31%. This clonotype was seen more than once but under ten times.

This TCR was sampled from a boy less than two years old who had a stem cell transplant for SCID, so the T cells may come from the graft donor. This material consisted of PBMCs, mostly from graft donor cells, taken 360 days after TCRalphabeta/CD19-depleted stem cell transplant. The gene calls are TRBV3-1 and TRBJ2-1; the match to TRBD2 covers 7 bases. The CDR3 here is CASSHLGGGGPVNEQFF. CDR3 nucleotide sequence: TGTGCCAGCAGCCACTTGGGGGGGGGAGGGCCGGTGAATGAGCAGTTCTTC.